One sample yielded the 9 T cell receptor beta chains listed below, sequenced in a study of T cell responses to AZD1222 COVID-19 vaccine. Sequencing was performed with immunoSEQ multiplex PCR; in TCRdb, only in-frame clones are kept and a portion is missing. The sample records around 100,000 clones, around 87% being singletons. The specimen comprised peripheral blood, sampled on day 0 of MenACWY control vaccination. The receptors were sampled from an adult in good health.

The CDR3 loop is CASREWVNNEQFF. As DNA, the CDR3 is TGTGCCAGCAGGGAGTGGGTTAACAATGAGCAGTTCTTC. The chain combines TRBV6-5 with TRBJ2-1; D call uncertain. CDR3 length equals 13 residues. The germline CDR1 and CDR2 sequences are MNHEY and SVGAGI. Trimming pared 6 bases from V and 5 bases from J, leaving 11 bases between.

This chain connects TRBV6-6 to TRBJ1-1; D remains unclear. Trimming pared 2 bases from V and 1 base from J, leaving 5 bases between. The CDR3 has 13 amino acids. Germline CDR1 MNHNY, CDR2 SVGAGI (reference sequence). The CDR3 coding sequence is TGTGCCAGCAGTTACATGCCGAACACTGAAGCTTTCTTT. It translates to CASSYMPNTEAFF.

This clone came up a few times. V and J are TRBV18 and TRBJ2-7; perhaps TRBD1 as D (5 bases). Trimming cost V 2 bases and J 4 bases, with 15 bases left between them. This CDR3 spans 15 amino acids. Germline CDR1 and CDR2: KGHSH and LQKENI. CDR3 in DNA: TGTGCCAGCTCACCAGAGCGTCAGGGTTTTTACGAGCAGTACTTC. The encoded protein is CASSPERQGFYEQYF.

This clone was seen only once. The rearrangement joins TRBV7-3 to TRBJ1-2; no firm D call. The V gene lost 2 bases and the J gene lost 6 bases, with 10 bases spanning the gap. Germline V lookup: CDR1 SGHTA, CDR2 FQGTGA. The CDR3 extends over 13 amino acids. CDR3 region: CASSLSGPDGYTF. CDR3 coding DNA: TGTGCCAGCAGCTTATCCGGGCCCGATGGCTACACCTTC. The full variable domain, completed using reference TRBV7-3 and TRBJ1-2, is GAGVSQTPSNKVTEKGKYVELRCDPISGHTALYWYRQSLGQGPEFLIYFQGTGAADDSGLPNDRFFAVRPEGSVSTLKIQRTERGDSAVYLCASSLSGPDGYTFGSGTRLTVV.

The V call is TRBV7-9, the J call TRBJ2-1; 10 nucleotides align to TRBD2. CDR3 length: 16 residues. Trimming took 5 bases from V and 5 from J; bases not matched to a gene: 9. Germline V lookup: CDR1 SEHNR, CDR2 FQNEAQ (reference sequence). The CDR3: CASSRPSGGVDNEQFF. The CDR3 nucleotides read TGTGCCAGCAGCCGACCCAGCGGGGGGGTGGACAATGAGCAGTTCTTC.

The J gene is TRBJ1-3, the V gene TRBV14, with D unclear. This CDR3 is built from 13 residues. V lost 2 bases to trimming and J lost 3 bases, with 5 bases between them. The germline CDR1 and CDR2 sequences are SGHDN and FVKESK. Here the CDR3 reads CASSQSLGNTIYF. For the CDR3, the DNA is TGTGCCAGCAGCCAATCCCTTGGAAACACCATATATTTT.

The chain joins TRBV27 to TRBJ2-1, with D possibly being TRBD2 (6 bases). Germline CDR1 and CDR2: MNHEY and SMNVEV (reference sequence). V lost 6 bases to trimming and J lost 1 base, with 7 bases between them. This CDR3 comprises 13 residues. CDR3 sequence (DNA): TGTGCCAGCAGGGGGGGATCCTACAATGAGCAGTTCTTC. It codes for CASRGGSYNEQFF.

The rearrangement uses TRBV6-2 or TRBV6-3 and TRBJ1-5; 7 nucleotides match TRBD1. This CDR3 is built from 18 residues. CDR1 is MNHEY, CDR2 SVGEGT, per germline. The trim removed 2 bases at V and 7 bases at J, leaving 17 bases unmatched. This chain's CDR3 is CASSYGRGGGARRQPQHF. The CDR3 nucleotides read TGTGCCAGCAGTTACGGTCGCGGAGGGGGCGCCAGGAGGCAGCCCCAGCATTTT.

J is TRBJ2-7 and V is TRBV11-2; 8 positions match TRBD1. This CDR3 spans 14 amino acids. J gave up 2 bases and V 8 bases, and 8 bases lay outside the gene matches. CDR1 SGHAT and CDR2 FQNNGV come from the germline V gene. The CDR3, as DNA: TGTGCCAGCCTCCGAACAGGGGGTCCCTACGAGCAGTACTTC. It codes for CASLRTGGPYEQYF.